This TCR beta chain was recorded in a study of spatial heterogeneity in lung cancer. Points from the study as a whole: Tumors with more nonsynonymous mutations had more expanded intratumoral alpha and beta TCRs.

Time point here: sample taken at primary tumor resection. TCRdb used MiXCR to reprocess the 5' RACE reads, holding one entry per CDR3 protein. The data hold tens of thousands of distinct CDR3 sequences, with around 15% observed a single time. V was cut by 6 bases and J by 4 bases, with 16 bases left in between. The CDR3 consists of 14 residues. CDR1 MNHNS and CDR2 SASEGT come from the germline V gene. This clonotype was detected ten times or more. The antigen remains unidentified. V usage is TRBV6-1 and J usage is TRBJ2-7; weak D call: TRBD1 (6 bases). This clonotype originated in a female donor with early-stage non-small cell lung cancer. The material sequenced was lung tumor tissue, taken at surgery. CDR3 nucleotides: TGTGCCAGCAGCAACCGGGACACCACTTACGAGCAGTACTTC. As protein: CASSNRDTTYEQYF.